What follows are 28 T cell receptor beta chains derived from one specimen sequenced in a study of T cells in women clearing cervical HPV infection. Generated by immunoSEQ multiplex PCR, the TCRdb table keeps only in-frame clones and is missing some. This sample's table reports about 22,000 clones. Sequencing was done on a sample of blood buffy coat. These receptors all stem from a woman between 18 and 70 years old with a cervical HPV16 infection that either progressed to CIN3+ or cleared (not recorded which).

Concerning this clone itself: Read data end 3 residues before the CDR3 end; the end is taken from the germline J gene. The chain has TRBV2 and TRBJ2-7; 7 bases are a match to TRBD1. The CDR3 sequence is 17 residues long. V trimming: 6 bases; J trimming: 1 base; junction bases outside the gene matches: 15. Germline CDR1 reads SNHLY; CDR2 reads FYNNEI. The CDR3 spells CASSRQGVLFRSYEQYF. The sequenced part of the CDR3 DNA is TGTGCCAGCAGCCGACAGGGAGTGTTGTTTAGGTCCTACGAG.

With regard to this clone: Read data end 3 residues before the CDR3 end; the end is taken from the germline J gene. The V gene is TRBV20-1, the J gene TRBJ2-5; maybe TRBD2 (6 bases). Trimming pared 4 bases from V and 4 bases from J, leaving 13 bases between. Germline V gene sequence: CDR1 DFQATT, CDR2 SNEGSKA (reference sequence). The CDR3 is 13 amino acids. The CDR3 region is CSAMSLGGETQYF. CDR3 DNA (partial): TGCAGTGCTATGAGTCTGGGGGGAGAGACC.

With respect to this clone: The CDR3 goes on 3 residues after the read ends, and that part is filled in from the germline J gene. The rearrangement joins TRBV30 to TRBJ2-7; 9 bases fit TRBD1. The V segment lost 2 bases and the J segment 5 bases; nucleotides outside the gene matches: 4. The CDR3 runs 13 residues. Germline loops: CDR1 GTSNPN, CDR2 SVGIG (reference sequence). CDR3 loop: CAWSPTGGHEQYF. The part of the CDR3 DNA that was read is TGTGCCTGGAGTCCAACAGGGGGCCACGAG.

Details on this clone: Read sequence stops 3 residues before the CDR3 end, and the germline J gene provides the missing end. The chain recombines TRBV19 with TRBJ1-1, with 10 bases fitting TRBD1. The ends lost 1 base at V and 3 bases at J; junction bases unmatched: 5. The CDR3 has 16 residues. Germline CDR1 reads LNHDA; CDR2 reads SQIVND (reference sequence). CDR3 in amino acids: CASSIGGTGVHTEAFF. The DNA read from the CDR3 is TGTGCCAGTAGTATAGGGGGGACAGGGGTACACACTGAA.

As for this clone: The CDR3 end falls 3 residues outside the read, so it is completed with the germline J gene. The rearrangement links TRBV5-1 to TRBJ2-2; no reliable D call. Between the trimmed V and J ends, which lost 1 base and 3 bases, there was a span of 13 bases. The CDR3 has 16 amino acids. Germline V CDR1 and CDR2: SGHRS, YFSETQ. The CDR3 sequence: CASSLLGQSDTGELFF. CDR3 bases read: TGCGCCAGCAGCTTGCTAGGTCAGTCAGACACCGGGGAG.

Remarks on this clone: The read finishes 3 residues shy of the CDR3 end, and the germline J gene is used to complete it. V and J are TRBV2 and TRBJ2-4, with D possibly being TRBD2 (7 bases). The CDR3 totals 14 residues. Germline CDR1 and CDR2: SNHLY and FYNNEI. The sequenced CDR3 bases are TGTGCCAGCAGTGAGGGGGGGGCGGTTCAGCCT. It codes for CASSEGGAVQP. The full CDR3 protein reads CASSEGGAVQPQYF.

Comments on this clone: The CDR3 is cut off 3 residues early in the read; its end comes from the germline J gene. The J gene is TRBJ1-5, the V gene TRBV5-5, with a weak D call TRBD1 (5 bases). Germline lookup yields CDR1 SGHKS and CDR2 YYEKEE (reference sequence). The CDR3 totals 15 residues. Trimming removed 2 bases from V and 5 bases from J, with 14 bases in between. CDR3 sequence: CASSFQWGEYQPQHF. CDR3 DNA (partial): TGTGCCAGCAGCTTCCAGTGGGGGGAATATCAGCCC.

Notes on this clone: The CDR3 end falls 3 residues outside the read, so it is completed with the germline J gene. The chain recombines TRBV2 with TRBJ2-2; TRBD2 might be the D (5 bases). The CDR3 is 14 amino acids. Trimming took off 5 bases at V and 7 bases at J, with 14 bases between the two ends. Germline loops: CDR1 SNHLY, CDR2 FYNNEI. The DNA read from the CDR3 is TGTGCCAGCAGTTCCGGGGATGAAAACGGGGAG. It translates to CASSSGDENGE. Given in full, the CDR3 is CASSSGDENGELFF. Drawing the rest from reference TRBV2 and TRBJ2-2, the complete variable domain is EPEVTQTPSHQVTQMGQEVILRCVPISNHLYFYWYRQILGQKVEFLVSFYNNEISEKSEIFDDQFSVERPDGSNFTLKIRSTKLEDSAMYFCASSSGDENGELFFGEGSRLTVL.

The CDR3 here is CASSPYNEQYF. The CDR3 DNA, read in part, is TGTGCCAGCAGCCCCTATAACGAG. This chain joins TRBV11-2 and TRBJ2-7; unclear D gene. The CDR3 is cut off 3 residues early in the read; its end comes from the germline J gene. CDR1 and CDR2 (germline): SGHAT, FQNNGV. V lost 5 bases to trimming and J lost 5 bases, with 7 bases between them. The CDR3 consists of 11 residues.

The CDR3 DNA, read in part, is TGTGCCAGCAGCGCCCAACTAGCGCTAAGCACAGATACG. Protein sequence: CASSAQLALSTDT. The entire CDR3 sequence reads CASSAQLALSTDTQYF. The gene calls are TRBV5-4 and TRBJ2-3; 7 bases are shared with TRBD2. The read halts 3 residues ahead of the CDR3 end, with the missing end drawn from the germline J gene. The CDR3 covers 16 residues. CDR1 and CDR2 from the germline V gene are SGHNT and YYREEE (reference sequence). With V trimmed by 4 bases and J by 0 bases, 8 bases remained unmatched.

As to this clone: The read terminates 3 residues before the CDR3 end, so the remaining end is supplied by the germline J gene. The chain links TRBV5-6 to TRBJ1-2; 10 bases line up with TRBD1. Germline V gene lookup returns CDR1 SGHDT and CDR2 YYEEEE. The CDR3 totals 14 residues. V shed 2 bases, J shed 4 bases, and the junction held 2 bases outside the gene matches. CDR3 region: CASSLRDRGYGYTF. The CDR3 DNA, read in part, is TGTGCCAGCAGCTTAAGGGACAGGGGCTATGGC. Using reference TRBV5-6 and TRBJ1-2 for the parts outside the CDR3, the full variable domain is DAGVTQSPTHLIKTRGQQVTLRCSPKSGHDTVSWYQQALGQGPQFIFQYYEEEERQRGNFPDRFSGHQFPNYSSELNVNALLLGDSALYLCASSLRDRGYGYTFGSGTRLTVV.

Points on this clone: The read finishes 3 residues shy of the CDR3 end, and the germline J gene is used to complete it. The chain combines TRBV20-1 with TRBJ2-7, with D tentatively TRBD1 (6 bases). The germline CDR1 and CDR2 sequences are DFQATT and SNEGSKA (reference sequence). V was shortened by 4 bases and J by 6 bases, with 13 bases between the two germline ends. The CDR3 covers 12 residues. CDR3 bases read: TGCAGTGCTACCGGACAGTCGAGCGAG. It translates to CSATGQSSE. The complete CDR3 protein is CSATGQSSEQYF.

For this clone: The read halts 3 residues ahead of the CDR3 end, with the missing end drawn from the germline J gene. The J gene is TRBJ1-1, the V gene TRBV20-1; possibly TRBD1 for D (5 bases). CDR1 and CDR2 (germline): DFQATT, SNEGSKA (reference sequence). The length of the CDR3 is 17 residues. V lost 5 bases to trimming and J lost 1 base, with 23 bases between them. CDR3: CSAWGSEGSNENTEAFF. The CDR3 DNA, read in part, is TGCAGTGCTTGGGGCAGCGAGGGATCGAACGAGAACACTGAA.

On this clone: The CDR3 extends 3 residues past the end of the read, so its final part is completed from the germline J gene. This chain links TRBV7-3 with TRBJ2-1; possibly TRBD1 or TRBD2 for D (6 bases each). The V end lost 4 bases, the J end lost 5 bases, and 21 bases lay between the germline ends. The CDR3 extends over 17 amino acids. CDR1 and CDR2 (germline): SGHTA, FQGTGA. CDR3 residues: CASSSNRVRGKDNEQFF. CDR3 DNA (partial): TGTGCCAGCAGCTCAAACAGGGTACGCGGGAAGGACAATGAG.

As regards this clone: Sequencing ends 3 residues short of the CDR3 end; the germline J gene provides the rest. The V and J genes are TRBV5-1 and TRBJ2-3, with 7 bases lining up with TRBD1. J lost 2 bases, V lost 0 bases, and 9 bases had no gene match. Germline lookup yields CDR1 SGHRS and CDR2 YFSETQ. The CDR3 runs 17 residues. CDR3 DNA, as far as it was read: TGCGCCAGCAGCTTGGTTGGCAGGGGGAGAATCACAGATACG. It encodes CASSLVGRGRITDT. The CDR3 in its entirety is CASSLVGRGRITDTQYF. The full variable domain, with the rest looked up from reference TRBV5-1 and TRBJ2-3, is KAGVTQTPRYLIKTRGQQVTLSCSPISGHRSVSWYQQTPGQGLQFLFEYFSETQRNKGNFPGRFSGRQFSNSRSEMNVSTLELGDSALYLCASSLVGRGRITDTQYFGPGTRLTVL.

Concerning this clone: The observed sequence ends 3 residues before the CDR3 terminus, with the missing tail filled in from the germline J gene. The chain is built from TRBV5-4 and TRBJ2-1; TRBD2 matches 7 bases. The germline V gene encodes CDR1 SGHNT and CDR2 YYREEE (reference sequence). This CDR3 region has 15 residues. After removal of 1 base from V and 2 bases from J, the junction contained 3 bases not matched to a gene. The covered CDR3 bases are TGTGCCAGCAGCTTGAAGCGGGGAGCCTACAATGAG. Amino acids: CASSLKRGAYNE. The full CDR3 protein reads CASSLKRGAYNEQFF.

Concerning this clone: The CDR3 end falls 3 residues outside the read, so it is completed with the germline J gene. The chain links TRBV19 to TRBJ1-5; D is unclear. The CDR3 totals 15 residues. Trimming pared 7 bases from V and 0 bases from J, leaving 13 bases between. CDR1 and CDR2 (germline): LNHDA, SQIVND (reference sequence). The CDR3 bases that were read are TGTGCCAGTAAAACTTGGGCCGATAGCAATCAGCCC. Its translation: CASKTWADSNQP. The whole CDR3 protein is CASKTWADSNQPQHF.

Details on this clone: At one boundary the junction diverges from the germline segment, which might be a read error. With the read ending 3 residues before the CDR3 end, the germline J gene is used to fill in that end. Other DNA sequences within the sample encode an identical CDR3. The chain is built from TRBV7-6 and TRBJ1-3; TRBD1 aligns across 12 bases. The germline gives CDR1 SGHVS, CDR2 FNYEAQ. The CDR3 loop spans 16 amino acids. Incomplete CDR3 DNA: TGTGCCAGCAGCTTACCGGGACAGGGGGCAGGAAACACA. It specifies CASSLPGQGAGNT. In full, the CDR3 is CASSLPGQGAGNTIYF.

As concerns this clone: The read gets to within 3 residues of the CDR3 end, and the germline J gene fills in the rest. This chain connects TRBV5-1 to TRBJ2-7; no firm D call. CDR1 is SGHRS, CDR2 YFSETQ, per germline. This CDR3 contains 13 residues. With 0 bases removed from V and 2 bases from J, the gap between germline ends came to 6 bases. The DNA read from the CDR3 is TGCGCCAGCAGCTTGGAGCCGACCTACGAG. The encoded protein is CASSLEPTYE. The full CDR3 protein is CASSLEPTYEQYF.

Concerning this clone: The read stops 3 residues short of the end of the CDR3; the missing end is completed from the germline J gene. This chain joins TRBV2 and TRBJ1-5; a weak D match, TRBD1 (6 bases). V was trimmed by 6 bases and J by 7 bases, leaving 16 bases between them. The CDR3 length is 14 residues. Germline CDR1 is SNHLY and CDR2 is FYNNEI. The CDR3 protein is CASRTDRSEQPQHF. CDR3 DNA (partial): TGTGCCAGCAGGACCGACAGGAGCGAACAGCCC.

As regards this clone: Read data end 3 residues before the CDR3 end; the end is taken from the germline J gene. V is TRBV7-9 and J is TRBJ2-1; D is unclear. CDR1 is SEHNR and CDR2 is FQNEAQ in the germline V gene (reference sequence). The CDR3 has 14 amino acids. V lost 5 bases, J lost 4 bases, and 12 bases lay in between. CDR3: CASSRDLQYNEQFF. CDR3 DNA, as far as it was read: TGTGCCAGCAGCCGAGATCTCCAGTACAATGAG.

Notes on this clone: The read is 3 residues too short to cover the CDR3 end, so that end is filled in from the germline J gene. This sequence joins TRBV5-1 and TRBJ2-5; 9 bases line up with TRBD2. CDR1 is SGHRS and CDR2 is YFSETQ in the germline V gene. V lost 2 bases, J lost 4 bases, and 6 bases stayed unmatched. This CDR3 contains 15 residues. The CDR3 reads CASSLTTSGRETQYF. The DNA read from the CDR3 is TGCGCCAGCAGCTTAACCACTAGCGGGCGAGAGACC.

Of note for this clone: The CDR3 is cut off 3 residues early in the read; its end comes from the germline J gene. This rearrangement joins TRBV6-4 to TRBJ2-2; tentative D call: TRBD2 (7 bases). Trimming removed 4 bases from V and 5 bases from J, with 20 bases in between. There are 17 residues in the CDR3. The germline V gene encodes CDR1 MRHNA and CDR2 SNTAGT. CDR3 sequence reads: CASSGSGGPGGTGELFF. The covered CDR3 bases are TGTGCCAGCAGTGGCTCCGGGGGGCCCGGTGGTACCGGGGAG.

Concerning this clone: The read ends 3 residues before the CDR3 terminus; that terminus is restored from the germline J gene. V and J are TRBV11-2 and TRBJ2-3; D might be TRBD2 (5 bases). The CDR3 covers 13 residues. Germline V CDR1 and CDR2: SGHAT, FQNNGV. The V end was cut by 5 bases, the J end by 5 bases, with 11 bases between. This CDR3 reads CASSRQEVDTQYF. CDR3 DNA (partial): TGTGCCAGCAGCCGCCAGGAGGTAGATACG.

Regarding this clone: The CDR3 goes on 3 residues after the read ends, and that part is filled in from the germline J gene. The chain has TRBV19 and TRBJ2-4, with TRBD1 identical over 9 bases. V shed 9 bases and J 9 bases; nucleotides not matched to a gene: 18. The CDR3 runs to 16 residues. Germline-derived CDR1 and CDR2 are LNHDA and SQIVND (reference sequence). The sequenced CDR3 bases are TGTGCCAGGTTTGGGACACCCGGGACAGGGATCGCCATT. Its protein product is CARFGTPGTGIAI. Given in full, the CDR3 is CARFGTPGTGIAIQYF.

Concerning this clone: The CDR3 end lies 3 residues beyond the end of the read and is filled in from the germline J gene. The chain employs TRBV7-2 and TRBJ2-2, with D unclear. This CDR3 is 14 amino acids long. Germline assignment: CDR1 SGHTA and CDR2 FQGNSA. Trimming took off 5 bases at V and 3 bases at J, with 10 bases between the two ends. The CDR3 sequence is CASSPHLDTGELFF. The CDR3 DNA, read in part, is TGTGCCAGCAGCCCTCACTTAGACACCGGGGAG.

For this clone: The read falls 3 residues short of the CDR3 end, and the missing part is taken from the germline J gene. The chain links TRBV7-8 to TRBJ1-2, with 10 bases fitting TRBD1. In germline, CDR1 is SGHVS, CDR2 FQNEAQ. The CDR3 sequence is 18 residues long. The J segment lost 4 bases and the V segment lost 5 bases, leaving 16 bases of the junction unmatched. CDR3 region: CASSPRVRTGGFGYGYTF. The CDR3 DNA, read in part, is TGTGCCAGCAGCCCAAGGGTTCGGACAGGGGGATTCGGCTATGGC.

Note on this clone: The read finishes 3 residues shy of the CDR3 end, and the germline J gene is used to complete it. The rearrangement links TRBV20-1 to TRBJ2-5; 7 bases fit TRBD1. From germline, CDR1 is DFQATT and CDR2 SNEGSKA (reference sequence). The CDR3 sequence is 17 residues long. The ends lost 3 bases at V and 1 base at J; junction bases unmatched: 14. Here the CDR3 reads CSARVTKEGQTQETQYF. The sequenced CDR3 bases are TGCAGTGCTAGGGTAACGAAAGAGGGACAGACCCAAGAGACC.